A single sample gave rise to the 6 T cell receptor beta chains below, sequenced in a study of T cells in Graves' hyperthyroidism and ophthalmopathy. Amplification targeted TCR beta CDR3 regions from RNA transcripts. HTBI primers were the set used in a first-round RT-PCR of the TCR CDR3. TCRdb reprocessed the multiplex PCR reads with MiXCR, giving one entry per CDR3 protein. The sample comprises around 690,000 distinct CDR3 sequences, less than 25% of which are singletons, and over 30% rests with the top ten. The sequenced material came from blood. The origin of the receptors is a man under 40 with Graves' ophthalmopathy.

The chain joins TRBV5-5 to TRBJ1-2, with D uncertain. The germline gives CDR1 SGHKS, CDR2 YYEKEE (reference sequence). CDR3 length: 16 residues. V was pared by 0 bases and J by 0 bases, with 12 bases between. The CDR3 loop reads CASSLAVGSANYGYTF. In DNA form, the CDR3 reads TGTGCCAGCAGCTTGGCCGTGGGGTCGGCTAACTATGGCTACACCTTC. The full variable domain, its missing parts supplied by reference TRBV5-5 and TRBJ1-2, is DAGVTQSPTHLIKTRGQQVTLRCSPISGHKSVSWYQQVLGQGPQFIFQYYEKEERGRGNFPDRFSARQFPNYSSELNVNALLLGDSALYLCASSLAVGSANYGYTFGSGTRLTVV.

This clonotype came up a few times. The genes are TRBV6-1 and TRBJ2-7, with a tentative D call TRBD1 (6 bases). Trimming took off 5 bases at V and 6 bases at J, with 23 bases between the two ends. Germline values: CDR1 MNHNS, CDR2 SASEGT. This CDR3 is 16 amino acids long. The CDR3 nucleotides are TGTGCCAGCAGTTGGTACCGCTACAGGGAACATAGCGAGCAGTACTTC. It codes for CASSWYRYREHSEQYF.

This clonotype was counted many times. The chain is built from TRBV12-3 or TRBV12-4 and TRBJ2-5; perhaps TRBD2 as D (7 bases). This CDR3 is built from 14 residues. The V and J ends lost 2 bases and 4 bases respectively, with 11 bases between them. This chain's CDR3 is CASSLRGGGETQYF. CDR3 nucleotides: TGTGCCAGCAGTTTAAGGGGGGGGGGAGAGACCCAGTACTTC.

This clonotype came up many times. The CDR3 DNA is TGTGCCAGCAGCTCCCACCCGGGCAGGGGGATCGAGACCCAGTACTTC. Amino acids: CASSSHPGRGIETQYF. V and J are TRBV7-2 and TRBJ2-5; TRBD1 agrees at 7 bases. V shed 4 bases and J 5 bases; nucleotides not matched to a gene: 13. The CDR3 runs to 16 residues. Germline V gene sequence: CDR1 SGHTA, CDR2 FQGNSA.

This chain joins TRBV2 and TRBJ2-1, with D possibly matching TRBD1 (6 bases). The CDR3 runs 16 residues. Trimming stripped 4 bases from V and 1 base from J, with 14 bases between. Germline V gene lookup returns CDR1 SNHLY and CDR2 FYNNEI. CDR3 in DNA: TGTGCCAGCAGTGGGTGGGGGCGAGGGTCCTACAATGAGCAGTTCTTC. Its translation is CASSGWGRGSYNEQFF.

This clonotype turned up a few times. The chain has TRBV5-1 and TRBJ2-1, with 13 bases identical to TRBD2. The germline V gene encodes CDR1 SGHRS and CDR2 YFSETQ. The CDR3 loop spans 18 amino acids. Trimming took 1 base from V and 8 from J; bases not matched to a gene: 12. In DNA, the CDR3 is TGCGCCAGCAGCTTGCCTCCCGGGACTAGCGGGATTATCGATGAGCAGTTCTTC. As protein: CASSLPPGTSGIIDEQFF.